This TCR beta chain was sequenced during a study of T cell repertoires in cytomegalovirus infection. In TCRdb, the reads were re-called with MiXCR into one record per CDR3 protein. Of around 710,000 distinct CDR3 sequences in the sample, around 29% were seen once. This clonotype has more than one count but fewer than ten. Antigen unknown. Per germline, CDR1 MNHEY and CDR2 SVGEGT. The ends lost 4 bases at V and 4 bases at J; junction bases unmatched: 10. The CDR3 contains 17 residues. Specimen: cultured CD8+ T cells from PBMCs, collected from culture after CMV antigen stimulation. This receptor was obtained from a human donor in good health (CMV status not recorded). Some clones in this sample may be carry-over from other donors' samples. The V and J genes are TRBV6-2 or TRBV6-3 and TRBJ2-2, with 9 nucleotides matching TRBD1. CDR3 DNA: TGTGCCAGCAGTTCTCCTCGGACAGGGGTTATCACCGGGGAGCTGTTTTTT. The encoded protein is CASSSPRTGVITGELFF.